The next 8 T cell receptor beta chains were all read from a single sample in a study of shared clonotypes between healthy human individuals. Sequencing was performed with immunoSEQ multiplex PCR; in TCRdb, only in-frame clones are kept and a portion is missing. The table lists roughly 2,500,000 clones, 93% of them singletons. The sequencing input was naive CD4+ T cells from PBMCs. Subset defined: CD45RA+ positively selected. The source is a man aged 18 to 29 in good health. Some clones in this sample may be carry-over from other donors' samples.

The V call is TRBV2, the J call TRBJ1-4, with a weak D call TRBD1 (6 bases). V lost 5 bases and J lost 6, with 16 bases in between. CDR1 is SNHLY and CDR2 is FYNNEI in the germline V gene. The CDR3 has 15 amino acids. The CDR3: CASSNYRVLDEKLFF. The CDR3 region has the DNA TGTGCCAGCAGTAATTACAGGGTGTTAGATGAAAAACTGTTTTTT. Full variable domain (missing parts from reference TRBV2 and TRBJ1-4): EPEVTQTPSHQVTQMGQEVILRCVPISNHLYFYWYRQILGQKVEFLVSFYNNEISEKSEIFDDQFSVERPDGSNFTLKIRSTKLEDSAMYFCASSNYRVLDEKLFFGSGTQLSVL.

V gene TRBV7-9 combines with J gene TRBJ2-7, with D perhaps matching TRBD1 (5 bases). The ends were cut back, 11 bases at V and 4 bases at J, with 21 bases in the middle. The CDR3 sequence is 14 residues long. Germline V gives CDR1 SEHNR, CDR2 FQNEAQ (reference sequence). For the CDR3, the DNA is TGTGCCGGCTGGACACTCGGAAACGGGTACGAGCAGTACTTC. This encodes CAGWTLGNGYEQYF.

The J gene is TRBJ2-7, the V gene TRBV7-2, with 7 bases that match TRBD1. With 6 bases clipped from V and 0 bases from J, the junction kept 2 bases outside the gene matches. CDR3 length: 13 residues. Looked up from germline, CDR1 is SGHTA and CDR2 is FQGNSA. CDR3 sequence: CASRRDSSYEQYF. The CDR3, as DNA: TGTGCCAGCAGGAGGGACAGCTCCTACGAGCAGTACTTC. The complete variable domain, with remaining parts taken from reference TRBV7-2 and TRBJ2-7, reads GAGVSQSPSNKVTEKGKDVELRCDPISGHTALYWYRQSLGQGLEFLIYFQGNSAPDKSGLPSDRFSAERTGGSVSTLTIQRTQQEDSAVYLCASRRDSSYEQYFGPGTRLTVT.

The V and J genes are TRBV30 and TRBJ2-1; weak D call: TRBD2 (6 bases). Per the germline V gene, CDR1 is GTSNPN and CDR2 is SVGIG (reference sequence). V dropped 1 base and J dropped 0 bases, with 19 bases sitting between them. The CDR3 sequence is 18 residues long. The CDR3: CAWSGWGDSFNSYNEQFF. CDR3 DNA: TGTGCCTGGAGTGGATGGGGGGACTCCTTTAACTCCTACAATGAGCAGTTCTTC. Looking up the rest from reference TRBV30 and TRBJ2-1 gives the full variable domain: SQTIHQWPATLVQPVGSPLSLECTVEGTSNPNLYWYRQAAGRGLQLLFYSVGIGQISSEVPQNLSASRPQDRQFILSSKKLLLSDSGFYLCAWSGWGDSFNSYNEQFFGPGTRLTVL.

The rearrangement uses TRBV23-1 and TRBJ2-7, with 10 bases matching TRBD2. TRBV23-1 is noted as an ORF with a role that remains uncertain. J lost 1 base, V lost 2 bases, and 11 bases had no gene match. The CDR3 spans 18 residues. The CDR3 region has the DNA TGCGCCAGCAGTCAAAAGGGCGTACTAGCGGGAATGTCCTACGAGCAGTACTTC. Residues: CASSQKGVLAGMSYEQYF.

This clone came up once. The chain has TRBV15 and TRBJ1-3, with 7 bases matching TRBD1. Germline CDR1 is LNHNV and CDR2 is YYDKDF (reference sequence). The CDR3 loop spans 15 amino acids. V shed 1 base, J shed 2 bases, and the junction held 2 bases outside the gene matches. The CDR3 reads CATSRGQGTGNTIYF. The CDR3, as DNA: TGTGCCACCAGCAGAGGACAGGGAACTGGAAACACCATATATTTT.

The rearrangement uses TRBV4-3 and TRBJ1-4, with 7 bases fitting TRBD1. Germline loops: CDR1 LGHNA, CDR2 YSLEER. The CDR3 runs 16 residues. J gave up 6 bases and V 0 bases, and 7 bases lay outside the gene matches. CDR3 in DNA: TGCGCCAGCAGCCAAGAGTCCAGGGGGGGTGATGAAAAACTGTTTTTT. Its translation: CASSQESRGGDEKLFF.

V is TRBV28 and J is TRBJ1-1, with a possible D match to TRBD1 (5 bases). Germline CDR1 MDHEN, CDR2 SYDVKM. Trimming took off 5 bases at V and 2 bases at J, with 15 bases between the two ends. The CDR3 contains 15 residues. The CDR3 loop is CASSQGGARNTEAFF. The CDR3 bases are TGTGCCAGCAGTCAGGGTGGGGCTCGAAACACTGAAGCTTTCTTT. Together with reference TRBV28 and TRBJ1-1, the CDR3 gives the full variable domain: DVKVTQSSRYLVKRTGEKVFLECVQDMDHENMFWYRQDPGLGLRLIYFSYDVKMKEKGDIPEGYSVSREKKERFSLILESASTNQTSMYLCASSQGGARNTEAFFGQGTRLTVV.